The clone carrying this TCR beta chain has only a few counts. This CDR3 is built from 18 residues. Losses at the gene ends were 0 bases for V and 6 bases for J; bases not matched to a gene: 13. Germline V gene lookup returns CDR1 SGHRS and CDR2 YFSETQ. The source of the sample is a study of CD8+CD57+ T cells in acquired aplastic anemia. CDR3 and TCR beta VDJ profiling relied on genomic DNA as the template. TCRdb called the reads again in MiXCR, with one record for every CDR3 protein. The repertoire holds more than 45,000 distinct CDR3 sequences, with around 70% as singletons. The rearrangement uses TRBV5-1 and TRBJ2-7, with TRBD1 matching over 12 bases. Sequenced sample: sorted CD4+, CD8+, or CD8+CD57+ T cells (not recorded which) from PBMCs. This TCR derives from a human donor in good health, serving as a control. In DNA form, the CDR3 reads TGCGCCAGCAGCTTGGTCCTTACTCCGGGACAGGGGGCCCCCGAGCAGTACTTC. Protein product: CASSLVLTPGQGAPEQYF. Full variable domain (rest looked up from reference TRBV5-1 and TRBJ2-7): KAGVTQTPRYLIKTRGQQVTLSCSPISGHRSVSWYQQTPGQGLQFLFEYFSETQRNKGNFPGRFSGRQFSNSRSEMNVSTLELGDSALYLCASSLVLTPGQGAPEQYFGPGTRLTVT.